The source of this TCR beta chain is a study of T-cell reconstitution after alpha-beta-depleted transplantation in children (dated by TCRdb to 2016 to 2017). Study-level background: Using TCR repertoire profiling, the study followed T-cell immune reconstitution in a quantitative way in children after TCRalphabeta/CD19-depleted allogeneic hematopoietic cell transplantation.

The protocol used for the library was PCR. The instrument given in TCRdb is Illumina HiSeq 2500. To normalize quantification of the TCRbeta repertoire, the TCR libraries were built with molecular barcoding that relied on unique molecular identifiers. TCRdb reworked the public reads: Q25 trimming with fastp, MiXCR clone assembly, productive beta chains retained. Identical CDR3 protein sequences are pooled into one entry, listed with their most common genes and DNA. This sample lists around 500,000 distinct CDR3 sequences; 9.5% to 15% were detected once. The ten most abundant clones make up approximately 5.4% of the sample. This clonotype was seen many times. Its target antigen remains unknown. No much larger clone exists at a distance of one base, and base qualities are not known. Reading from cysteine to phenylalanine, the CDR3 counts 13 amino acids. The DNA shown is the 39-base CDR3, in frame from base 1. Between the V and J ends, shortened by 4 bases and 4 bases respectively, the junction contains 7 bases. CDR1 KGHDR and CDR2 SFDVKD were looked up in the germline V gene.

Sequencing used PBMCs from the stem cell graft donor, obtained from the stem cell graft. Here the chain combines TRBV24-1 and TRBJ2-1, with the D gene not clear enough to name. The sequence came from a human donor who donated a stem cell graft to a child with combined immunodeficiency. The CDR3 region has the sequence CATSDSIYNEQFF. The DNA sequence follows: TGTGCCACCAGTGACTCCATTTACAATGAGCAGTTCTTC.